These 32 T cell receptor beta chains were all obtained from the same sample, sequenced in a study of blood T cell repertoires in COVID-19. Produced via immunoSEQ multiplex PCR; TCRdb's table is partial and in-frame only. The table has some 96,000 clones, around four fifths seen once. Source material: peripheral blood. Receptor source: a woman in her 70s with acute or convalescent COVID-19.

The gene calls are TRBV18 and TRBJ1-1, with 10 nucleotides matching TRBD1. CDR3 length equals 13 residues. With 5 bases clipped from V and 8 bases from J, the junction kept 5 bases outside the gene matches. The V gene's germline CDR1 is KGHSH and CDR2 LQKENI. The CDR3 coding sequence is TGTGCCAGCTCATCTGACAGGGGGCGGGAAGCTTTCTTT. Protein: CASSSDRGREAFF.

The rearrangement uses TRBV25-1 and TRBJ1-2; 9 bases are a match to TRBD1. The CDR3 length is 16 residues. Germline V gives CDR1 MGHDK, CDR2 SYGVNS. V was pared by 3 bases and J by 2 bases, with 7 bases of the junction left unmatched. The CDR3 sequence: CASSETDRGPNYGYTF. The CDR3 DNA sequence: TGTGCCAGCAGTGAGACGGACAGGGGCCCAAACTATGGCTACACCTTC.

J is TRBJ2-3 and V is TRBV25-1, with unresolved D. CDR1 is MGHDK, CDR2 SYGVNS, per germline. This CDR3 has 14 amino acids. The V and J ends lost 0 bases and 3 bases respectively, with 7 bases between them. For the CDR3, the DNA is TGTGCCAGCAGTGAATATTACAGTACAGATACGCAGTATTTT. It yields the protein CASSEYYSTDTQYF.

The chain recombines TRBV30 with TRBJ2-3, with 7 bases identical to TRBD1. The CDR3 has 12 amino acids. Germline values: CDR1 GTSNPN, CDR2 SVGIG (reference sequence). V gave up 5 bases and J gave up 10 bases; unmatched junction bases: 9. The CDR3 nucleotides read TGTGCCTGGGGCGGACAGGTTTTTGCGCAGTATTTT. This gives the protein CAWGGQVFAQYF.

The V and J genes are TRBV4-2 and TRBJ1-1; weak D call: TRBD1 (5 bases). The germline gives CDR1 LGHNA, CDR2 YNFKEQ. The V end lost 0 bases, the J end lost 1 base, and 15 bases lay between the germline ends. This CDR3 is 17 amino acids long. Written as DNA, the CDR3 is TGTGCCAGCAGCCAAGATCTCGGCCCAGGGCGGAACACTGAAGCTTTCTTT. Translated, it gives CASSQDLGPGRNTEAFF.

V and J are TRBV30 and TRBJ2-1; possibly TRBD1 for D (6 bases). The germline V and J ends were trimmed by 1 base and 11 bases, with 9 bases remaining between them. The CDR3 consists of 11 residues. From germline, CDR1 is GTSNPN and CDR2 SVGIG (reference sequence). CDR3 in amino acids: CAWSGDKQQFF. The CDR3 coding sequence is TGTGCCTGGAGTGGGGACAAGCAGCAGTTCTTC.

The chain couples TRBV4-1 to TRBJ2-1; 9 bases map to TRBD2. This CDR3 spans 18 amino acids. Germline values: CDR1 MGHRA, CDR2 YSYEKL. Trimming cost V 1 base and J 1 base; bases outside gene matches: 8. The CDR3 nucleotides read TGCGCCAGCAGCCAAGCGAGGGGCGGGGGGGTGTCCTACAATGAGCAGTTCTTC. Residues: CASSQARGGGVSYNEQFF.

The chain uses TRBV7-9 and TRBJ2-6, with D perhaps matching TRBD1 (6 bases). With 5 bases removed from V and 4 bases from J, the gap between germline ends came to 21 bases. This CDR3 contains 18 residues. Germline assignment: CDR1 SEHNR and CDR2 FQNEAQ (reference sequence). CDR3 sequence reads: CASSLTGTSQGGANVLTF. The CDR3 bases are TGTGCCAGCAGCCTAACCGGGACATCCCAGGGAGGGGCCAACGTCCTGACTTTC.

The chain couples TRBV29-1 to TRBJ2-7; the D gene is possibly TRBD2 (7 bases). Trimming pared 7 bases from V and 5 bases from J, leaving 12 bases between. The CDR3 extends over 11 amino acids. Germline CDR1 SQVTM, CDR2 ANQGSEA. In nucleotides, the CDR3 is TGCAGCGGGGGCGGGGGCCACGAGCAGTACTTC. Its translation is CSGGGGHEQYF.

This chain connects TRBV2 to TRBJ2-3; 7 bases are a match to TRBD1. This CDR3 comprises 13 residues. The junction had 8 bases not matched to a gene; V was cut back by 7 bases and J by 7 bases. Germline V CDR1 and CDR2: SNHLY, FYNNEI. CDR3 coding DNA: TGTGCCAGCACCGAAACAGGGGCCAATACGCAGTATTTT. It specifies CASTETGANTQYF.

This clone has more than one count but fewer than ten. The chain joins TRBV7-8 to TRBJ2-2; 8 bases fit TRBD1. J gave up 4 bases and V 10 bases, and 5 bases lay outside the gene matches. Germline-derived CDR1 and CDR2 are SGHVS and FQNEAQ. The CDR3 is 13 amino acids. The chain's CDR3 is CATAQGATGELFF. CDR3 sequence (DNA): TGTGCCACCGCCCAGGGGGCCACCGGGGAGCTGTTTTTT.

The chain employs TRBV7-2 and TRBJ1-2, with D tentatively TRBD1 (5 bases). V was pared by 5 bases and J by 8 bases, with 18 bases between. This CDR3 contains 14 residues. Germline CDR1 and CDR2: SGHTA and FQGNSA. CDR3 sequence (DNA): TGTGCCAGCAGCCCTATGGGGAACCAGGGCGGCTACACCTTC. This encodes CASSPMGNQGGYTF.

This clone was detected only once. The chain is built from TRBV11-2 and TRBJ2-7, with D unresolved. Trimming stripped 1 base from V and 2 bases from J, with 6 bases between. CDR1 is SGHAT and CDR2 is FQNNGV in the germline V gene. The CDR3 spans 13 residues. The DNA of the CDR3 is TGTGCCAGCAGCTTAGGACTCCCCTACGAGCAGTACTTC. Its protein product is CASSLGLPYEQYF. The variable domain in full, completed from reference TRBV11-2 and TRBJ2-7, reads EAGVAQSPRYKIIEKRQSVAFWCNPISGHATLYWYQQILGQGPKLLIQFQNNGVVDDSQLPKDRFSAERLKGVDSTLKIQPAKLEDSAVYLCASSLGLPYEQYFGPGTRLTVT.

The V gene is TRBV6-6, the J gene TRBJ2-5, with D maybe TRBD1 (6 bases). The germline V gene has CDR1 MNHNY and CDR2 SVGAGI (reference sequence). The CDR3 totals 13 residues. With 2 bases removed from V and 12 bases from J, the gap between germline ends came to 16 bases. The CDR3 spells CASSYGGSSGEYF. CDR3 nucleotide sequence: TGTGCCAGCAGTTACGGGGGCAGCTCCGGCGAGTACTTC.

In DNA form, the CDR3 reads TGTGCCAGCAGTTACTCGACTCAGTTCTCTAACTATGGCTACACCTTC. This gives the protein CASSYSTQFSNYGYTF. V usage is TRBV6-6 and J usage is TRBJ1-2; D not resolved. The CDR3 spans 16 residues. With 0 bases removed from V and 0 bases from J, the gap between germline ends came to 11 bases. From germline, CDR1 is MNHNY and CDR2 SVGAGI (reference sequence).

The chain is built from TRBV7-2 and TRBJ2-1; 7 nucleotides line up with TRBD1. The J segment lost 6 bases and the V segment lost 1 base, leaving 12 bases of the junction unmatched. Germline V gives CDR1 SGHTA, CDR2 FQGNSA. The CDR3 covers 17 residues. CDR3 in amino acids: CASSLEVHEGAGNEQFF. DNA of the CDR3: TGTGCCAGCAGCTTAGAGGTTCACGAGGGGGCAGGCAATGAGCAGTTCTTC.

The chain is built from TRBV19 and TRBJ1-4; D not certain. Trimming left V 2 bases short and J 7 bases short, with 14 bases between. Germline V lookup: CDR1 LNHDA, CDR2 SQIVND (reference sequence). The CDR3 spans 15 residues. CDR3 nucleotide sequence: TGTGCCAGTAGTATAAACGCCTATGAGGGTGAAAAACTGTTTTTT. Translation: CASSINAYEGEKLFF.

V usage is TRBV12-3 or TRBV12-4 and J usage is TRBJ1-2, with 8 bases fitting TRBD1. V dropped 3 bases and J dropped 7; count of bases not matched to a gene: 4. This CDR3 has 13 residues. The CDR3 loop is CASSFQGARGYTF. The CDR3 DNA is TGTGCCAGCAGTTTCCAGGGGGCGCGTGGCTACACCTTC.

The CDR3 DNA is TGCGCCAGCAGCCCAGGGCAGCCGAGCATCCTTATGGAGACCCAGTACTTC. This translates into CASSPGQPSILMETQYF. This sequence joins TRBV4-1 and TRBJ2-5; maybe TRBD1 (5 bases). V dropped 4 bases and J dropped 5 bases, with 23 bases sitting between them. In germline, CDR1 is MGHRA, CDR2 YSYEKL. This CDR3 is built from 17 residues.

The V gene is TRBV2, the J gene TRBJ2-1; no definite D call. This CDR3 contains 14 residues. Between the trimmed V and J ends, which lost 1 base and 6 bases, there was a span of 10 bases. Germline V gives CDR1 SNHLY, CDR2 FYNNEI. This CDR3 is CASSEDSTLNEQFF. The CDR3 DNA follows: TGTGCCAGCAGTGAAGACTCGACTCTCAATGAGCAGTTCTTC. Using reference TRBV2 and TRBJ2-1 for the parts outside the CDR3, the full variable domain is EPEVTQTPSHQVTQMGQEVILRCVPISNHLYFYWYRQILGQKVEFLVSFYNNEISEKSEIFDDQFSVERPDGSNFTLKIRSTKLEDSAMYFCASSEDSTLNEQFFGPGTRLTVL.

This clone has just a few counts. This chain joins TRBV21-1 and TRBJ2-7; the table calls TRBD2, which could not be checked here. TRBV21-1 is a documented pseudogene. The CDR3 is 16 amino acids. CDR3 bases: TGTGCCAGCAGCAAAGGGAGGACTAGCGGGGAACACGAGCAGTACTTC. Translation: CASSKGRTSGEHEQYF.

This clone was counted a single time. This chain connects TRBV28 to TRBJ2-3; TRBD2 aligns across 12 bases. J was trimmed by 1 base and V by 5 bases; bases with no gene match: 7. There are 17 residues in the CDR3. In germline, CDR1 is MDHEN, CDR2 SYDVKM. The CDR3 region is CASSLGTSGLRTDTQYF. For the CDR3, the DNA is TGTGCCAGCAGTCTCGGGACTAGCGGGTTACGCACAGATACGCAGTATTTT.

The V and J genes are TRBV7-7 and TRBJ2-7; possibly TRBD1 for D (5 bases). The CDR3 sequence is 14 residues long. V was cut by 3 bases and J by 1 base, with 10 bases left in between. The germline V gene encodes CDR1 SSHAT and CDR2 FNYEAQ (reference sequence). CDR3 protein: CASSFRRDSYEQYF. The CDR3, as DNA: TGTGCCAGCAGCTTTCGCAGGGATTCCTACGAGCAGTACTTC.

The chain joins TRBV4-3 to TRBJ2-3; 7 positions agree with TRBD1. V lost 6 bases and J lost 4; bases outside the gene matches: 4. CDR3 length: 13 amino acids. Germline V gene sequence: CDR1 LGHNA, CDR2 YSLEER. For the CDR3, the DNA is TGCGCCAGCAGTGACAGGGCCGCAGATACGCAGTATTTT. It specifies CASSDRAADTQYF.

V is TRBV19 and J is TRBJ1-5, with 8 positions matching TRBD1. CDR3 length: 16 residues. Per germline, CDR1 LNHDA and CDR2 SQIVND (reference sequence). With 5 bases clipped from V and 1 base from J, the junction kept 7 bases outside the gene matches. In DNA form, the CDR3 reads TGTGCCAGTAGTCCGGGGACAGGCCGGAGCAATCAGCCCCAGCATTTT. Its protein product is CASSPGTGRSNQPQHF.

The rearrangement joins TRBV24-1 to TRBJ2-3, with a tentative D call TRBD1 (5 bases). Germline V gives CDR1 KGHDR, CDR2 SFDVKD. This CDR3 region has 14 residues. Trimming removed 2 bases at V and 5 bases at J, with 10 bases between. The CDR3 is CATSDSSRGDTQYF. Written as DNA, the CDR3 is TGTGCCACCAGTGATTCCTCAAGGGGAGATACGCAGTATTTT.

V gene TRBV6-5 combines with J gene TRBJ1-2; D is ambiguous. Per germline, CDR1 MNHEY and CDR2 SVGAGI. The CDR3 spans 12 residues. The V end lost 6 bases, the J end lost 4 bases, and 9 bases lay between the germline ends. The CDR3 spells CASRTVGYGYTF. As DNA, the CDR3 is TGTGCCAGCAGAACGGTTGGCTATGGCTACACCTTC.

The sample holds a few counts of this clone. The chain joins TRBV18 to TRBJ2-3, with TRBD1 matching over 8 bases. Germline trimming cut 3 bases from V and 1 base from J; bases unmatched to any gene: 6. Germline V gives CDR1 KGHSH, CDR2 LQKENI. The CDR3 is 16 amino acids. This CDR3 is CASSPLLQGGTDTQYF. The CDR3 DNA follows: TGTGCCAGCTCACCGCTTTTACAGGGGGGCACAGATACGCAGTATTTT.

This clone occurred once. The chain combines TRBV3-1 (or the pseudogene TRBV3-2) with TRBJ2-6; D perhaps matches TRBD1 (6 bases). Trimming removed 4 bases from V and 3 bases from J, with 10 bases in between. The CDR3 sequence is 15 residues long. Germline CDR1 is LGHDT and CDR2 is YNNKEL (reference sequence). CDR3 protein: CASSLQGHGANVLTF. The CDR3 DNA sequence: TGTGCCAGCAGCCTACAGGGTCATGGGGCCAACGTCCTGACTTTC.

The rearrangement joins TRBV5-1 to TRBJ1-1, with D tentatively TRBD1 (6 bases). The CDR3 length is 15 residues. V was clipped by 6 bases and J by 2 bases, with 17 bases between them. Germline V lookup: CDR1 SGHRS, CDR2 YFSETQ. CDR3 residues: CASKRQDGTNTEAFF. The CDR3 coding sequence is TGCGCCAGCAAGCGGCAGGACGGGACAAACACTGAAGCTTTCTTT.

The chain uses TRBV7-2 and TRBJ1-2, with D uncertain. This CDR3 is 14 amino acids long. V lost 8 bases and J 4 bases, leaving 17 bases between the germline ends. Germline V gene data show CDR1 as SGHTA and CDR2 as FQGNSA. The CDR3 here is CASPGDSDFYGYTF. CDR3 DNA: TGTGCCAGCCCGGGCGATTCGGACTTCTATGGCTACACCTTC.

The chain couples TRBV5-6 to TRBJ1-4; 9 nucleotides match TRBD1. This CDR3 is 17 amino acids long. CDR1 SGHDT and CDR2 YYEEEE come from the germline V gene. V shed 2 bases and J 2 bases; nucleotides not matched to a gene: 7. CDR3 nucleotide sequence: TGTGCCAGCAGCTTCGGGACAGGGAAGTATACTAATGAAAAACTGTTTTTT. As protein: CASSFGTGKYTNEKLFF.